Described below is a single T cell receptor beta chain sequence and its context. The antigen is unknown. The ends were cut back, 4 bases at V and 5 bases at J, with 11 bases in the middle. The CDR3 spans 13 residues. In germline, CDR1 is LGHNA, CDR2 YNFKEQ. The sample originates from a study of shared clonotypes between healthy human individuals. Findings of the study overall: Naive subsets generally had larger estimated richness than memory subsets.

The protocol was immunoSEQ multiplex PCR, while the TCRdb copy is restricted to in-frame clones and leaves out a portion. The profile shows 2.3 million or so clones, approximately 93% of them singletons. The clonotype comes from a young man in good health. Some clones in this sample may be carry-over from other donors' samples. The sample comprised naive CD4+ T cells from PBMCs. Documented subset: CD45RA+ positively selected. V and J are TRBV4-2 and TRBJ2-5, with no clear D. The CDR3 DNA reads as TGTGCCAGCAGCCCTACTAAGGACGAGACCCAGTACTTC. This sequence encodes CASSPTKDETQYF.